This entry concerns a single T cell receptor (beta chain). These data come from a study of blood T cell repertoires in COVID-19. The CDR3 is made up of 15 amino acids. V trimming: 4 bases; J trimming: 8 bases; junction bases outside the gene matches: 12. The germline V gene encodes CDR1 PRHDT and CDR2 FYEKMQ (reference sequence). Assay used: immunoSEQ multiplex PCR; TCRdb lists only in-frame clones, some missing. The sample has some 200,000 clones; under 85% are singletons. The chain combines TRBV13 with TRBJ1-2; 8 positions match TRBD1. The sequenced sample consisted of peripheral blood. The clonotype comes from a woman in her thirties or forties with acute or convalescent COVID-19. The CDR3: CASSSQTGEDGGYTF. The CDR3 DNA follows: TGTGCCAGCAGCTCGCAGACAGGGGAAGATGGAGGCTACACCTTC.